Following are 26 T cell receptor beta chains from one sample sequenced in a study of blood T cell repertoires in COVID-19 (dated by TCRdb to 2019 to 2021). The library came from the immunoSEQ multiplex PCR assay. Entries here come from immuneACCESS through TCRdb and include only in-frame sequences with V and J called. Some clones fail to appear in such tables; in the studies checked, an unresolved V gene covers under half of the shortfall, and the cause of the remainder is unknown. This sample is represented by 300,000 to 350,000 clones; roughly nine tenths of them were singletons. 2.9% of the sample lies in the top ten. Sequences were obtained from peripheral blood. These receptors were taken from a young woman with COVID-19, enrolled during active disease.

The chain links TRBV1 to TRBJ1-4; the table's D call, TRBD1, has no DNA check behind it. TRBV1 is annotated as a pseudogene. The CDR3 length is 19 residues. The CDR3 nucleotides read TGCACCAGCAGCCAAGATCCCCGGGGGACAGGGGCCCCTGATGAAAAACTGTTTTTT. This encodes CTSSQDPRGTGAPDEKLFF.

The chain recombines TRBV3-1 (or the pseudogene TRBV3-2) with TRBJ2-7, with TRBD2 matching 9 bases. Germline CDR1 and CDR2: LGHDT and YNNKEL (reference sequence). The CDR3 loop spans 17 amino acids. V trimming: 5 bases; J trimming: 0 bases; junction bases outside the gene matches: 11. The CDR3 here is CASSLGLAVYPSYEQYF. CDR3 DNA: TGTGCCAGCAGCTTGGGACTAGCCGTCTACCCCTCCTACGAGCAGTACTTC.

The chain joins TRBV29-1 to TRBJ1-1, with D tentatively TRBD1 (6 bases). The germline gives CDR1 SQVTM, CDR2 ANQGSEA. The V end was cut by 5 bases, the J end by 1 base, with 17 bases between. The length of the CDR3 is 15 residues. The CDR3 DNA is TGCAGCGTTTCGCGGCCAGGGGTGAGGAACACTGAAGCTTTCTTT. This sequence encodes CSVSRPGVRNTEAFF.

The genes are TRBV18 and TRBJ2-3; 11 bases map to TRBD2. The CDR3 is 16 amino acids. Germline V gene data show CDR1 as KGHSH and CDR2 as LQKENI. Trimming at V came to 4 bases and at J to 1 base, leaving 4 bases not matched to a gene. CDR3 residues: CASSRVLAGGTDTQYF. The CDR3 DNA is TGTGCCAGCTCACGAGTACTAGCGGGAGGCACAGATACGCAGTATTTT.

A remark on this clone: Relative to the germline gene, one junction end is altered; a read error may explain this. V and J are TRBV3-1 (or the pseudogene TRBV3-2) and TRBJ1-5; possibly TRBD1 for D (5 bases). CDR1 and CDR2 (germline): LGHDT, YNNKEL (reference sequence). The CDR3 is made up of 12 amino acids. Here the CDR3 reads CASSQGKQPQHF. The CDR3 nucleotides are TGTGCCAGCTCCCAGGGCAAGCAGCCCCAGCATTTT.

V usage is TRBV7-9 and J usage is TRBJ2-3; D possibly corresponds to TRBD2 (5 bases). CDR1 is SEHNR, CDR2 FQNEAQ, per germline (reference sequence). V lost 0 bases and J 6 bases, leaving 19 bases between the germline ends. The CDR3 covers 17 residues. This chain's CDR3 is CASSLALLGGVADTQYF. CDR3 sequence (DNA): TGTGCCAGCAGCTTAGCCTTGCTTGGTGGAGTAGCGGATACGCAGTATTTT.

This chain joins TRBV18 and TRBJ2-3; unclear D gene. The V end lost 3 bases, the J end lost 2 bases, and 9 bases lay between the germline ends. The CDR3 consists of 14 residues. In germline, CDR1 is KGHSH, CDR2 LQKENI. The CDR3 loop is CASSPSGYTDTQYF. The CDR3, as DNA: TGTGCCAGCTCACCTTCAGGATACACAGATACGCAGTATTTT.

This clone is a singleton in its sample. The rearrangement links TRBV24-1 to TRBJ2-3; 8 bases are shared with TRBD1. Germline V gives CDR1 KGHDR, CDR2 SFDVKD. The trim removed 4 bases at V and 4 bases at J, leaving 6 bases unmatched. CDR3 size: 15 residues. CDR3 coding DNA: TGTGCCACCAGTGACCGAGGACAGGGTCCAGATACGCAGTATTTT. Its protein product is CATSDRGQGPDTQYF.

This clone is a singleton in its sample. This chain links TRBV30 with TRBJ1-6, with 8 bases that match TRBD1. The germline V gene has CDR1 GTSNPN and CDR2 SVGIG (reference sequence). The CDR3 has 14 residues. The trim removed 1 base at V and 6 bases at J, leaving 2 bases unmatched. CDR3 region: CAWSADRGNSPLHF. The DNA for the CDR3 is TGTGCCTGGAGTGCCGACAGGGGTAATTCACCCCTCCACTTT.

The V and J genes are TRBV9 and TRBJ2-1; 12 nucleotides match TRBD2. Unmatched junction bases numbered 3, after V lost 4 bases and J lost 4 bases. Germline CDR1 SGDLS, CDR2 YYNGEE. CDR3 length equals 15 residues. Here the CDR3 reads CASSILAGGYNEQFF. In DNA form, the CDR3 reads TGTGCCAGCAGCATCCTAGCGGGAGGGTACAATGAGCAGTTCTTC.

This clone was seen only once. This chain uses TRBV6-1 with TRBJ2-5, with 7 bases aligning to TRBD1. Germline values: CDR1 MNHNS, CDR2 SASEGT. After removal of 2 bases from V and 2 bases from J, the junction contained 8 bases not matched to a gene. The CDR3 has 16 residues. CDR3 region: CASSEWAGGQQETQYF. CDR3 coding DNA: TGTGCCAGCAGTGAATGGGCAGGGGGTCAACAAGAGACCCAGTACTTC.

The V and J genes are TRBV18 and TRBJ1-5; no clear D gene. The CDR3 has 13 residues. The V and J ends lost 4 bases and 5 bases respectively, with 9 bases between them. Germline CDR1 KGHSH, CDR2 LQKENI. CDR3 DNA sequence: TGTGCCAGCTCACTAAATTCCGATCAGCCCCAGCATTTT. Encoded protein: CASSLNSDQPQHF.

DNA for the CDR3: TGTGCCAGCAGGAAGGAGAGGACTGAAGCTTTCTTT. Translating it yields CASRKERTEAFF. This sequence joins TRBV27 and TRBJ1-1, with D uncertain. Germline CDR1 MNHEY, CDR2 SMNVEV (reference sequence). This CDR3 has 12 amino acids. The V gene lost 6 bases and the J gene lost 5 bases, with 10 bases spanning the gap.

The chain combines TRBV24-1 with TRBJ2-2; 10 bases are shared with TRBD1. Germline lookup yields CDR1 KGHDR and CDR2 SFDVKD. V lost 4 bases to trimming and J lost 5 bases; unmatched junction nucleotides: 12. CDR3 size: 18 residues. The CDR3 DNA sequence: TGTGCCACCAGTGACCGGGACAGGGGCCCCCCGGGAACCGGGGAGCTGTTTTTT. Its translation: CATSDRDRGPPGTGELFF.

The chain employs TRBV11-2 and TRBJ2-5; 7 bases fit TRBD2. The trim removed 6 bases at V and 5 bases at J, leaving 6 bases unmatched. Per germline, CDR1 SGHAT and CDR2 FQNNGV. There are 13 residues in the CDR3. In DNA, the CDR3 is TGTGCCAGCAGTCGGGGGGTACAGGAGACCCAGTACTTC. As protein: CASSRGVQETQYF. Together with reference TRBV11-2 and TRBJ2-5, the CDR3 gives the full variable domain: EAGVAQSPRYKIIEKRQSVAFWCNPISGHATLYWYQQILGQGPKLLIQFQNNGVVDDSQLPKDRFSAERLKGVDSTLKIQPAKLEDSAVYLCASSRGVQETQYFGPGTRLLVL.

The CDR3 bases are TGTGCCAGTAGTATTAGTGTGGGAAACAGGGTTACGTCTAAGAACACCGGGGAGCTGTTTTTT. This translates into CASSISVGNRVTSKNTGELFF. The chain recombines TRBV19 with TRBJ2-2; a weak D match, TRBD1 (6 bases). Trimming took off 3 bases at V and 1 base at J, with 27 bases between the two ends. CDR3 size: 21 residues. Germline lookup yields CDR1 LNHDA and CDR2 SQIVND (reference sequence).

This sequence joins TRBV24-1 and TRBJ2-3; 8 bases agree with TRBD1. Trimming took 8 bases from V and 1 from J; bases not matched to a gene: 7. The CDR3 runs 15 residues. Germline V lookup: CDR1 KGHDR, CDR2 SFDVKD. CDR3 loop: CATNPGTGRTDTQYF. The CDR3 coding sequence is TGTGCCACCAACCCCGGGACAGGCCGCACAGATACGCAGTATTTT.

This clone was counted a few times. The CDR3 loop reads CASSSWTDGRYEQYF. As DNA, the CDR3 is TGTGCCAGCAGTTCCTGGACAGATGGTCGCTACGAGCAGTACTTC. The chain employs TRBV27 and TRBJ2-7; D may be TRBD1 (6 bases). The V end was cut by 4 bases, the J end by 3 bases, with 16 bases between. The CDR3 loop spans 15 amino acids. Germline V gene data show CDR1 as MNHEY and CDR2 as SMNVEV (reference sequence).

Here the CDR3 reads CASSPRRAYEQYF. The CDR3 DNA reads as TGTGCCAGCAGCCCACGGAGGGCCTACGAGCAGTACTTC. This chain links TRBV6-5 with TRBJ2-7, with D maybe TRBD2 (6 bases). In germline, CDR1 is MNHEY, CDR2 SVGAGI. The CDR3 loop spans 13 amino acids. V lost 6 bases and J 2 bases, leaving 11 bases between the germline ends.

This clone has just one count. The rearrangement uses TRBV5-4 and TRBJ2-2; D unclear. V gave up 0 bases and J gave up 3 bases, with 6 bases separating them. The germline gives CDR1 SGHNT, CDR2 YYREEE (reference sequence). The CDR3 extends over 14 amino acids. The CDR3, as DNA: TGTGCCAGCAGCTTGGATGGCCACACCGGGGAGCTGTTTTTT. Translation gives CASSLDGHTGELFF.

The CDR3 loop reads CASSLTGGGADIQYF. Written as DNA, the CDR3 is TGTGCCAGCAGCTTAACGGGAGGGGGAGCGGACATTCAGTACTTC. The J gene is TRBJ2-4, the V gene TRBV7-3, with a possible D match to TRBD2 (7 bases). The CDR3 is 15 residues long. Germline assignment: CDR1 SGHTA and CDR2 FQGTGA. V lost 0 bases and J 8 bases, leaving 14 bases between the germline ends.

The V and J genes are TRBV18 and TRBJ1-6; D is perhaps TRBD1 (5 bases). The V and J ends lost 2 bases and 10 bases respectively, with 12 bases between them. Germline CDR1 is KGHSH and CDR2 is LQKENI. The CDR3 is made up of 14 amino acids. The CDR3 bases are TGTGCCAGCTCACCAACTTCGGGGGACTCACCCCTCCACTTT. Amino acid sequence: CASSPTSGDSPLHF.

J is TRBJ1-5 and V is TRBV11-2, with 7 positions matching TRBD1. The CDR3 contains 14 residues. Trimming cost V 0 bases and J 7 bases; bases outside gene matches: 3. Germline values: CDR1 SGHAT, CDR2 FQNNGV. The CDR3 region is CASSLDRGQQPQHF. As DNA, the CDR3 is TGTGCCAGCAGCTTAGATCGGGGACAGCAGCCCCAGCATTTT.

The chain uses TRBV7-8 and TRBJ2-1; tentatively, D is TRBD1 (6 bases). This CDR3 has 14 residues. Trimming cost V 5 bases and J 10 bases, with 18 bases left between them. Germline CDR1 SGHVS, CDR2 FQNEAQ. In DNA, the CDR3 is TGTGCCAGCAGCCGATACGAGGACAGACTAGAGCAGTTCTTC. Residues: CASSRYEDRLEQFF.

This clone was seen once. Here the CDR3 reads CASSSRGSPSSYEQYF. Here the CDR3 DNA reads TGTGCCAGCAGCTCCCGGGGGAGTCCAAGCTCCTACGAGCAGTACTTC. This chain connects TRBV7-9 to TRBJ2-7, with D tentatively TRBD2 (6 bases). CDR1 is SEHNR and CDR2 is FQNEAQ in the germline V gene (reference sequence). Trimming cost V 4 bases and J 0 bases, with 16 bases left between them. The CDR3 covers 16 residues.

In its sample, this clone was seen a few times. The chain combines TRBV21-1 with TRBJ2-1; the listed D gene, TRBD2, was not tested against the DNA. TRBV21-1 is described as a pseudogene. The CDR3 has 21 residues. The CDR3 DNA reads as TGTGCCAGCAGCGATACCCCGGGGACTAGCGACCTTAAAAAAACCTACAATGAGCAGTTCTTC. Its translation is CASSDTPGTSDLKKTYNEQFF.